The 10 T cell receptor beta chains below come from one sample, sequenced in a study of T cell responses to AZD1222 COVID-19 vaccine. Clones were sequenced by immunoSEQ multiplex PCR, and TCRdb holds only the in-frame ones, with some missing. This repertoire shows around 45,000 clones, about 92% found once; its top ten account for over 30%. The sample was peripheral blood, taken 28 days after the second AZD1222 dose. These receptor sequences come from an adult who received the AZD1222 COVID-19 vaccine.

This clone was seen a single time. The chain carries TRBV6-5 and TRBJ1-6; D may be TRBD1 (5 bases). V lost 0 bases and J 14 bases, leaving 20 bases between the germline ends. Germline CDR1 and CDR2: MNHEY and SVGAGI. CDR3 size: 16 residues. In nucleotides, the CDR3 is TGTGCCAGCAGTTACTCGTCCGGGACGGGCGGGTATTCCCTCCACTTT. As protein: CASSYSSGTGGYSLHF.

J is TRBJ2-1 and V is TRBV15; D possibly corresponds to TRBD1 (5 bases). This CDR3 contains 15 residues. With 0 bases removed from V and 7 bases from J, the gap between germline ends came to 13 bases. From germline, CDR1 is LNHNV and CDR2 YYDKDF (reference sequence). The DNA for the CDR3 is TGTGCCACCAGCAGAGATAGCCAGGGAAGAAATGAGCAGTTCTTC. Protein sequence: CATSRDSQGRNEQFF.

The genes are TRBV7-2 and TRBJ1-6; no clear D gene. Germline-derived CDR1 and CDR2 are SGHTA and FQGNSA. Trimming pared 3 bases from V and 8 bases from J, leaving 11 bases between. This CDR3 spans 14 amino acids. CDR3 nucleotides: TGTGCCAGCAGCTTCCGGCCGAAGGATTCACCCCTCCACTTT. This gives the protein CASSFRPKDSPLHF.

V is TRBV5-1 and J is TRBJ1-1; 10 bases agree with TRBD1. The CDR3 contains 17 residues. Germline V gene data show CDR1 as SGHRS and CDR2 as YFSETQ. After removal of 1 base from V and 3 bases from J, the junction contained 9 bases not matched to a gene. CDR3 residues: CASSLTGTGDPYTEAFF. DNA for the CDR3: TGCGCCAGCAGCTTGACCGGGACAGGGGACCCTTACACTGAAGCTTTCTTT.

In this sample, this clone turned up once. The V and J genes are TRBV5-1 and TRBJ2-1, with TRBD1 matching 10 bases. Germline V gene sequence: CDR1 SGHRS, CDR2 YFSETQ. This CDR3 comprises 15 residues. With 2 bases clipped from V and 8 bases from J, the junction kept 7 bases outside the gene matches. CDR3 sequence reads: CASSFDRGHSDEQFF. The CDR3, as DNA: TGCGCCAGCAGCTTCGACAGGGGGCATAGCGATGAGCAGTTCTTC.

The chain recombines TRBV5-1 with TRBJ2-2; D perhaps matches TRBD2 (6 bases). Trimming shortened V by 9 bases and J by 0 bases, and 15 bases separated the two germline ends. In germline, CDR1 is SGHRS, CDR2 YFSETQ. The CDR3 totals 15 residues. CDR3 nucleotide sequence: TGCGCCACCCGACGGGAGACAACGAACACCGGGGAGCTGTTTTTT. Encoded protein: CATRRETTNTGELFF.

The chain recombines TRBV7-2 with TRBJ2-2; 8 bases agree with TRBD1. Unmatched junction bases numbered 2, after V lost 6 bases and J lost 5 bases. Germline CDR1 and CDR2: SGHTA and FQGNSA. The CDR3 spans 13 residues. The CDR3 sequence is CASSRDRTGELFF. CDR3 nucleotide sequence: TGTGCCAGCAGTCGGGACAGGACCGGGGAGCTGTTTTTT. Looking up the rest from reference TRBV7-2 and TRBJ2-2 gives the full variable domain: GAGVSQSPSNKVTEKGKDVELRCDPISGHTALYWYRQSLGQGLEFLIYFQGNSAPDKSGLPSDRFSAERTGGSVSTLTIQRTQQEDSAVYLCASSRDRTGELFFGEGSRLTVL.

The J gene is TRBJ2-2, the V gene TRBV6-5, with no clear D. The CDR3 covers 11 residues. V lost 8 bases and J 5 bases, leaving 6 bases between the germline ends. In germline, CDR1 is MNHEY, CDR2 SVGAGI. The CDR3 DNA follows: TGTGCCAGCTTGAGTACCGGGGAGCTGTTTTTT. It is translated as CASLSTGELFF.

V and J are TRBV11-1 and TRBJ2-7; tentative D call: TRBD2 (6 bases). The ends were cut back, 4 bases at V and 4 bases at J, with 17 bases in the middle. The CDR3 runs 15 residues. From germline, CDR1 is SGHAT and CDR2 FQDESV (reference sequence). CDR3 sequence: CASSSYTGTGYEQYF. In nucleotides, the CDR3 is TGTGCCAGCAGCTCCTACACCGGGACTGGGTACGAGCAGTACTTC.

The chain recombines TRBV19 with TRBJ1-5, with no clear D. Germline CDR1 and CDR2: LNHDA and SQIVND (reference sequence). This CDR3 contains 14 residues. Deletions cut 3 bases from V and 7 bases from J, with 13 bases between. CDR3: CASSIQVNGQPQHF. For the CDR3, the DNA is TGTGCCAGTAGTATCCAAGTCAACGGGCAGCCCCAGCATTTT.